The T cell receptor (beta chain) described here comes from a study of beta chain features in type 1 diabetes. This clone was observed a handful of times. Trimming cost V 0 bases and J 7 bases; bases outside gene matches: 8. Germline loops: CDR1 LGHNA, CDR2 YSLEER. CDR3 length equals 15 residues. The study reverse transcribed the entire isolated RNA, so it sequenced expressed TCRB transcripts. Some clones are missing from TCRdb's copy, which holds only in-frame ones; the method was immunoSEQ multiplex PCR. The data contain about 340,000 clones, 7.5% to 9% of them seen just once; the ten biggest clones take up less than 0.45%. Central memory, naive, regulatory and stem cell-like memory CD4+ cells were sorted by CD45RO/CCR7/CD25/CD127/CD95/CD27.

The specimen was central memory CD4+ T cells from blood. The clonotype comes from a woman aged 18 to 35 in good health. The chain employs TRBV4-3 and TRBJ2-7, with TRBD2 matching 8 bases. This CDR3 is CASSQERLAFDEQYF. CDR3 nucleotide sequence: TGCGCCAGCAGCCAAGAAAGACTAGCGTTTGATGAGCAGTACTTC.